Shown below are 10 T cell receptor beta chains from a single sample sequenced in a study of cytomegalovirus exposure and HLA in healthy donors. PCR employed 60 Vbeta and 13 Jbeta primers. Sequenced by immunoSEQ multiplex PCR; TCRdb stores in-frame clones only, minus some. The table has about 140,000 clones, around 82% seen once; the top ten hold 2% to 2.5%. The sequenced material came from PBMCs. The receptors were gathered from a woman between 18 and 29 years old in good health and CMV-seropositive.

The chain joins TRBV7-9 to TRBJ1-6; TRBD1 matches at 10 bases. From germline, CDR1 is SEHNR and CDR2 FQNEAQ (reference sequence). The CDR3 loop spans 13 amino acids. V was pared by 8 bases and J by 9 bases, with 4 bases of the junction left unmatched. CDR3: CASGDRGFSPLHF. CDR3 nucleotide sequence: TGTGCCAGCGGGGACAGGGGTTTTTCACCCCTCCACTTT.

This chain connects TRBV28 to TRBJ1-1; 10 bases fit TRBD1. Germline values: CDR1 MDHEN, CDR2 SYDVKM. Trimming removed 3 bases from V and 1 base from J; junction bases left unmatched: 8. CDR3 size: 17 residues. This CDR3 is CASSFRRGTGENTEAFF. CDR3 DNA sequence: TGTGCCAGCAGTTTTCGGCGGGGGACAGGGGAGAACACTGAAGCTTTCTTT.

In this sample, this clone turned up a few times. The CDR3 DNA reads as TGTGCCAGCAGTTTCGGTCGGCAGGGTAGAAACACCATATATTTT. Its translation is CASSFGRQGRNTIYF. The rearrangement uses TRBV28 and TRBJ1-3, with D perhaps matching TRBD1 (5 bases). Per germline, CDR1 MDHEN and CDR2 SYDVKM. Trimming pared 3 bases from V and 5 bases from J, leaving 14 bases between. This CDR3 comprises 15 residues.

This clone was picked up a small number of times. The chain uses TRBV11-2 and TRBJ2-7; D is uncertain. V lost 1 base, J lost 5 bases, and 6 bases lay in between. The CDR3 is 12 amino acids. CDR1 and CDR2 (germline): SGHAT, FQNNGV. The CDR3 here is CASSLVLDEQYF. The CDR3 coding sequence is TGTGCCAGCAGCTTAGTTCTAGACGAGCAGTACTTC.

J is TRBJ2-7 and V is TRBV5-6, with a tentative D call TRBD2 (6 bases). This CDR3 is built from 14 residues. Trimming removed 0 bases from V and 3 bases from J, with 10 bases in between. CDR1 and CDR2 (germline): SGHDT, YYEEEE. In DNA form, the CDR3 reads TGTGCCAGCAGCTTGGGCGGGGATCACTACGAGCAGTACTTC. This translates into CASSLGGDHYEQYF. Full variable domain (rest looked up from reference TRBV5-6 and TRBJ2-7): DAGVTQSPTHLIKTRGQQVTLRCSPKSGHDTVSWYQQALGQGPQFIFQYYEEEERQRGNFPDRFSGHQFPNYSSELNVNALLLGDSALYLCASSLGGDHYEQYFGPGTRLTVT.

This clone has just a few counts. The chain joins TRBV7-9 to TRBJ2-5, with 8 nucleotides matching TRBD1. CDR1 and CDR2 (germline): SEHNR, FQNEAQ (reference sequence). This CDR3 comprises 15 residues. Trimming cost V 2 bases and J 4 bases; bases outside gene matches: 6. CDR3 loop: CASSLPGQGGETQYF. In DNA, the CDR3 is TGTGCCAGCAGCTTACCTGGACAGGGAGGAGAGACCCAGTACTTC.

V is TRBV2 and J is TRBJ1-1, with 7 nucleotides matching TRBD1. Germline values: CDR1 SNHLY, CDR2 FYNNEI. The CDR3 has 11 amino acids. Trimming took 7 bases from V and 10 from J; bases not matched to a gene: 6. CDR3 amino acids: CASTDRVAAFF. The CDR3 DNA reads TGTGCCAGCACCGACAGGGTAGCAGCTTTCTTT.

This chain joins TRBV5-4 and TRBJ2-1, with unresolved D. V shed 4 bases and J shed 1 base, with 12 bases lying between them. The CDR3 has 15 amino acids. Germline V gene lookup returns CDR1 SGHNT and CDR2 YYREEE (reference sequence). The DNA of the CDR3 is TGTGCCAGCAGCCGATCAGGTCCTTCCTACAATGAGCAGTTCTTC. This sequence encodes CASSRSGPSYNEQFF.

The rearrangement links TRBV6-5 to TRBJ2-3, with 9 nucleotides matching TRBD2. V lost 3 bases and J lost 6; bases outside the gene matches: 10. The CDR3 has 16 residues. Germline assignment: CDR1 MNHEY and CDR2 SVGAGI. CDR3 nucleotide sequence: TGTGCCAGCAGTTATTCGCTAGCGGGGTGGGAGGATACGCAGTATTTT. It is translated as CASSYSLAGWEDTQYF.

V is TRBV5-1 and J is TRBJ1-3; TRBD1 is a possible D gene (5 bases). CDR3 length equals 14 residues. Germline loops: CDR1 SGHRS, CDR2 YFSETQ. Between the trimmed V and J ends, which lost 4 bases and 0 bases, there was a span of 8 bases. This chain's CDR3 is CASSDSFSGNTIYF. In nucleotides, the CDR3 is TGCGCCAGCAGCGACAGTTTCTCTGGAAACACCATATATTTT.